This T cell receptor (beta chain) appears in the sequencing data of a study of HIV-infected patients and healthy controls. TCRdb re-derived calls from the 5' RACE reads in MiXCR, one entry per CDR3 protein. The sample has tens of thousands of distinct CDR3 sequences, about 17% seen once; the top ten hold 4.5% to 7%. The CDR3 contains 15 residues. Looked up from germline, CDR1 is SGHNT and CDR2 is YYREEE (reference sequence). Trimming cost V 2 bases and J 2 bases, with 13 bases left between them. This sequence joins TRBV5-4 and TRBJ1-2, with a possible D match to TRBD1 (6 bases). This TCR derives from a human donor in good health. Sequences were obtained from CD4+ T cells from blood. CDR3 in amino acids: CASSFTRTGNYGYTF. The CDR3 coding sequence is TGTGCCAGCAGCTTTACTAGAACAGGGAACTATGGCTACACCTTC.